The source of this TCR beta chain is a study of blood T cell repertoires in COVID-19. Study overall: Material from acute and convalescent COVID-19 was sourced from the United States, Italy and Spain. The cDNA or gDNA used as material had been derived from T cells, B-cell-depleted T cells, or PBMCs.

This clone was counted ten times or more. Original analysis: The authors estimated nucleated cell counts from reference gene primer amplification. Some clones are missing from TCRdb's copy, which holds only in-frame ones; the method was immunoSEQ multiplex PCR. V and J calls plus clone size are reproduced from that table; the DNA served to infer D and trimming. This table has 200,000 or so clones, around 84% appearing once. V shed 5 bases, J shed 4 bases, and the junction held 9 bases outside the gene matches. CDR1 is MNHNS, CDR2 SASEGT, per germline. CDR3 length equals 15 residues. What was sequenced was peripheral blood. The chain carries TRBV6-1 and TRBJ2-3, with 7 bases matching TRBD1. The TCR was taken from a man at least 80 years old with acute or convalescent COVID-19. The CDR3 sequence is CASSLDREEADTQYF. The CDR3 DNA follows: TGTGCCAGCAGTCTTGACAGGGAAGAAGCAGATACGCAGTATTTT.